This TCR beta chain is drawn from a study of blood T cells in healthy people across ages. Study outcomes and limitations: With age, beta diversity per million T cells declined roughly linearly, significantly by approximately 40. Investigators viewed diversity estimates from one million T cells as underestimates, the study reported.

Then a second PCR, running about 7 to 11 cycles, was carried out with a sample-barcoded 5' primer and a J-beta primer mix. Each cDNA molecule was tagged by a template-switch adaptor that had 12 random nucleotides. One entry per CDR3 protein results from TCRdb running MiXCR on the 5' RACE reads. Here the sample spans roughly 2 million distinct CDR3 sequences, just under 50% being singletons. Every sample gave at least 5 micrograms of total RNA when it was extracted. To note about this clonotype: What it binds is not known.

The V and J ends lost 5 bases and 3 bases, in that order; junction bases with no gene match: 6. Germline CDR1 and CDR2: SGHVS and FNYEAQ. The CDR3 is 14 amino acids. The receptor's source is a woman aged 40 to 50 in good health. This chain joins TRBV7-6 and TRBJ2-5; 7 bases fit TRBD2. Sample: blood. The CDR3 DNA reads TGTGCCAGCAGCAGCGGGACTGTCAAAGAGACCCAGTACTTC. Its protein product is CASSSGTVKETQYF.